This TCR delta chain appears in the sequencing data of a study of gamma-delta T cells after stem cell transplantation. The CDR3 has 15 residues. CDR1 GEAIGNYY and CDR2 EKD come from the germline V gene. V lost 2 bases to trimming and J lost 0 bases, with 12 bases between them. TCRdb reanalyzed the RT-PCR reads using CATT. Of around 1,900 delta-chain clones listed, 6.3% are singletons. Remarks on this clone: The mismatch at residue 8 between this DNA's translation and the TCRdb protein of a much larger clone likely reflects a read error; the protein shown is translated from the DNA.

This receptor was obtained from a human donor. It is not recorded whose cells these are; they may come from a transplant donor. Sequencing used gamma-delta T cells. The chain couples TRDV2 to TRDJ1; D is perhaps TRDD3 (5 bases). The CDR3 sequence: CACDMAGWYTDKLIF. The CDR3 region has the DNA TGTGCCTGTGACATGGCTGGGTGGTACACCGATAAACTCATCTTT.